A selection of T cell receptor beta chains follows, all from one sample in a study of lymphopenia after photon versus proton radiotherapy. Some clones are missing from TCRdb's copy, which holds only in-frame ones; the method was immunoSEQ multiplex PCR. This sample yields about 7,300 clones, of which under 90% are seen a single time; roughly a sixth belongs to the top ten. Sequences were derived from peripheral blood, sampled from a patient treated with photon-based radiotherapy. These receptor sequences come from a man in his sixties with cholangiocarcinoma. Each CDR3 is given with its conserved first and last residue. Each record gives: J gene, D gene, CDR3 length, V gene, clone size, CDR3 protein, CDR3 DNA. D genes are given only for firm matches. Clone sizes are given selectively: once, few, many, or a class where the clone is expanded.

J gene: TRBJ2-7; D gene: -; CDR3 length: 16; V gene: TRBV5-1; clone size: -; CDR3 protein: CASSDITVGTSYEQYF; CDR3 DNA: TGCGCCAGCAGCGACATTACAGTGGGGACTTCTTACGAGCAGTACTTC
J gene: TRBJ2-2; D gene: -; CDR3 length: 13; V gene: TRBV4-3; clone size: -; CDR3 protein: CASSQDISGELFF; CDR3 DNA: TGCGCCAGCAGCCAAGATATCTCCGGGGAGCTGTTTTTT
J gene: TRBJ2-1; D gene: TRBD2; CDR3 length: 15; V gene: TRBV11-2; clone size: -; CDR3 protein: CASSLGLAGKSEQFF; CDR3 DNA: TGTGCCAGCAGCTTGGGACTAGCGGGAAAGAGTGAGCAGTTCTTC
J gene: TRBJ2-5; D gene: -; CDR3 length: 13; V gene: TRBV7-2; clone size: -; CDR3 protein: CASSLQGQETQYF; CDR3 DNA: TGTGCCAGCAGCTTACAGGGCCAAGAGACCCAGTACTTC
J gene: TRBJ2-5; D gene: -; CDR3 length: 14; V gene: TRBV5-6; clone size: -; CDR3 protein: CASSLLPGKETQYF; CDR3 DNA: TGTGCCAGCAGCTTGTTGCCAGGGAAAGAGACCCAGTACTTC
J gene: TRBJ2-1; D gene: TRBD2; CDR3 length: 15; V gene: TRBV28; clone size: -; CDR3 protein: CASSPLAGADNEQFF; CDR3 DNA: TGTGCCAGCAGTCCCCTAGCGGGAGCCGACAATGAGCAGTTCTTC
J gene: TRBJ2-2; D gene: TRBD1; CDR3 length: 15; V gene: TRBV19; clone size: -; CDR3 protein: CASSVGQTNTGELFF; CDR3 DNA: TGTGCCAGTAGCGTGGGACAGACGAACACCGGGGAGCTGTTTTTT
J gene: TRBJ1-2; D gene: TRBD1; CDR3 length: 15; V gene: TRBV11-3; clone size: -; CDR3 protein: CASSSGGLLNYGYTF; CDR3 DNA: TGTGCCAGCAGCTCAGGGGGCTTATTAAACTATGGCTACACCTTC
J gene: TRBJ1-3; D gene: -; CDR3 length: 11; V gene: TRBV28; clone size: once; CDR3 protein: CASSLLDTIYF; CDR3 DNA: TGTGCCAGCAGTTTACTAGACACCATATATTTT
J gene: TRBJ2-7; D gene: -; CDR3 length: 22; V gene: TRBV2; clone size: -; CDR3 protein: CASSEIGGRQSSSLGFSYEQYF; CDR3 DNA: TGTGCCAGCAGTGAGATAGGAGGGAGACAGTCATCATCCCTAGGATTCTCCTACGAGCAGTACTTC
J gene: TRBJ1-2; D gene: -; CDR3 length: 14; V gene: TRBV7-6; clone size: -; CDR3 protein: CASSGGADPHGYTF; CDR3 DNA: TGTGCCAGCAGCGGGGGGGCAGATCCACATGGCTACACCTTC
J gene: TRBJ2-1; D gene: -; CDR3 length: 14; V gene: TRBV4-1; clone size: once; CDR3 protein: CASSRWATYNEQFF; CDR3 DNA: TGCGCCAGCAGCCGTTGGGCAACCTACAATGAGCAGTTCTTC
J gene: TRBJ1-5; D gene: -; CDR3 length: 15; V gene: TRBV7-9; clone size: few; CDR3 protein: CASSLASSGNQPQHF; CDR3 DNA: TGTGCCAGCAGCTTAGCGTCGTCAGGCAATCAGCCCCAGCATTTT